The present T cell receptor (beta chain) was sequenced within a study of T cells after posttransplantation cyclophosphamide. Study results and caveats: Donor CD8+ memory clones often dominated recipient blood repertoires at later times. TRB overlap between skin or GI tissue T cells and blood was limited.

Clones were sequenced by immunoSEQ multiplex PCR, and TCRdb holds only the in-frame ones, with some missing. The table records over 10,000 clones without singletons, the ten largest covering more than 25%. The CDR3 extends over 17 amino acids. Germline V gene data show CDR1 as LGHNA and CDR2 as YSLEER. The trim removed 0 bases at V and 8 bases at J, leaving 12 bases unmatched. This clone was seen only a few times. Its antigen is currently unknown. A marrow graft followed busulfan-fludarabine conditioning, with cyclophosphamide on days +3 and +4. This specimen was PBMCs, taken after allogeneic stem cell transplant with posttransplant cyclophosphamide. The TCR was taken from a female patient in her forties or fifties who received an allogeneic stem cell transplant from an unrelated donor, was CMV-positive, and had acute GVHD only. A subset of T cells may come from the graft donor. The chain recombines TRBV4-3 with TRBJ2-1, with 8 nucleotides matching TRBD2. Here the CDR3 DNA reads TGCGCCAGCAGCCAAGATCTGTTTCACGGGGGGGCTTATGAGCAGTTCTTC. Amino acids: CASSQDLFHGGAYEQFF.